This TCR beta chain emerged from a study of blood T cell repertoires in COVID-19. On the study more broadly: COVID-19 samples from acute and convalescent phases originated in the United States, Italy and Spain.

The method was immunoSEQ multiplex PCR; TCRdb's version includes in-frame clones alone and lacks a portion of them. This sample has over 120,000 clones; roughly 88% occur once, and the top ten carry less than 4.5%. Germline V lookup: CDR1 SGHNT, CDR2 YENEEA. V gave up 3 bases and J gave up 1 base; unmatched junction bases: 3. The CDR3 is made up of 15 amino acids. Sequencing was done on a sample of PBMCs or T cells enriched from blood (not recorded which). The gene calls are TRBV11-3 and TRBJ2-7, with 10 bases that match TRBD2. This sequence originates from a man aged 45-60 years who had recovered from COVID-19. The CDR3, as DNA: TGTGCCAGCAGCTTGGCTAGCGGGAGTTCCTACGAGCAGTACTTC. Its protein is CASSLASGSSYEQYF. The full variable domain, in which reference TRBV11-3 and TRBJ2-7 provide the parts outside the CDR3, is EAGVVQSPRYKIIEKKQPVAFWCNPISGHNTLYWYLQNLGQGPELLIRYENEEAVDDSQLPKDRFSAERLKGVDSTLKIQPAELGDSAVYLCASSLASGSSYEQYFGPGTRLTVT.